The clone carrying this T cell receptor beta chain was recorded a few times. The sample belongs to a study of human T cells and chemical hapten exposure. Study as a whole: Small pooled library volume differences chiefly drove per-sample TCR yield variation.

One entry per CDR3 protein, called by TCRdb with MiXCR from the 5' RACE reads. The repertoire includes about 81,000 distinct CDR3 sequences, 15% to 20% of them detected once, and approximately 6.2% sits in the top ten. It was from unfractionated whole blood that total RNA was extracted. Germline assignment: CDR1 DFQATT and CDR2 SNEGSKA (reference sequence). The V gene lost 0 bases and the J gene lost 3 bases, with 15 bases spanning the gap. This CDR3 contains 15 residues. The rearrangement joins TRBV20-1 to TRBJ2-7; D is perhaps TRBD1 or TRBD2 (5 bases each). This receptor was taken from a female donor in good health. DNA for the CDR3: TGCAGTGCTAGAGATCCGCAGGGTAGCGACTACGAGCAGTACTTC. Its protein product is CSARDPQGSDYEQYF.